The 25 T cell receptor beta chains reported below all come from one sample, sequenced in a study of CD8 T cells in Susac syndrome. The RNA, about 0.45 to 1 ug, was put through reverse transcription using random hexamers. MiXCR, run by TCRdb on the immunoSEQ multiplex PCR reads, gives a single entry per CDR3 protein. The sample lists 95,000 to 150,000 distinct CDR3 sequences, 85% to 95% seen once, with more than 0.25% in the top ten. The sequenced sample consisted of CD8+ T cells from PBMCs. The source of these receptors is a human donor with Susac syndrome.

This chain joins TRBV2 and TRBJ2-5; D remains unclear. CDR1 and CDR2 from the germline V gene are SNHLY and FYNNEI. CDR3 length: 14 amino acids. Deletions cut 1 base from V and 3 bases from J, with 9 bases between. The CDR3 is CASSEGRFEETQYF. CDR3 sequence (DNA): TGTGCCAGCAGTGAAGGACGGTTTGAAGAGACCCAGTACTTC.

The V gene is TRBV7-2, the J gene TRBJ2-1; possibly TRBD1 or TRBD2 for D (5 bases each). The germline V gene encodes CDR1 SGHTA and CDR2 FQGNSA. Trimming stripped 5 bases from V and 10 bases from J, with 12 bases between. The length of the CDR3 is 12 residues. The CDR3 loop reads CASSPGRLEQFF. CDR3 sequence (DNA): TGTGCCAGCAGCCCGGGACGCTTGGAGCAGTTCTTC.

The chain links TRBV3-1 to TRBJ2-2; D call uncertain. The V gene lost 4 bases and the J gene lost 3 bases, with 12 bases spanning the gap. Germline V CDR1 and CDR2: LGHDT, YNNKEL (reference sequence). The CDR3 contains 15 residues. This CDR3 is CASSPTPLDTGELFF. CDR3 coding DNA: TGTGCCAGCAGCCCGACACCACTGGACACCGGGGAGCTGTTTTTT. The full variable domain, its missing parts supplied by reference TRBV3-1 and TRBJ2-2, is DTAVSQTPKYLVTQMGNDKSIKCEQNLGHDTMYWYKQDSKKFLKIMFSYNNKELIINETVPNRFSPKSPDKAHLNLHINSLELGDSAVYFCASSPTPLDTGELFFGEGSRLTVL.

The J gene is TRBJ1-1, the V gene TRBV27; the D is unclear. The germline V gene encodes CDR1 MNHEY and CDR2 SMNVEV (reference sequence). Trimming stripped 4 bases from V and 7 bases from J, with 7 bases between. This CDR3 is 11 amino acids long. The CDR3 DNA sequence: TGTGCCAGCAGTTGGAAGGGTGAAGCTTTCTTT. This codes for CASSWKGEAFF.

V is TRBV5-4 and J is TRBJ1-1; D is unresolved. Trimming stripped 3 bases from V and 0 bases from J, with 9 bases between. The CDR3 is 14 residues long. The germline gives CDR1 SGHNT, CDR2 YYREEE (reference sequence). CDR3: CASSSSGLNTEAFF. The CDR3 DNA reads as TGTGCCAGCAGCTCCTCCGGACTGAACACTGAAGCTTTCTTT.

V and J are TRBV3-1 and TRBJ2-2; D possibly corresponds to TRBD1 (5 bases). Germline-derived CDR1 and CDR2 are LGHDT and YNNKEL (reference sequence). Trimming left V 1 base short and J 3 bases short, with 9 bases between. This CDR3 is built from 15 residues. The CDR3, as DNA: TGTGCCAGCAGCCAAGGACAGATATACACCGGGGAGCTGTTTTTT. Translating gives CASSQGQIYTGELFF.

The chain employs TRBV10-2 and TRBJ1-1; no clear D. CDR1 and CDR2 (germline): WSHSY, SAAADI. Trimming cost V 0 bases and J 4 bases, with 9 bases left between them. The CDR3 is 14 amino acids. In DNA, the CDR3 is TGCGCCAGCAGTGAGTCAAGGATGGGCACTGAAGCTTTCTTT. It yields the protein CASSESRMGTEAFF.

The chain carries TRBV25-1 and TRBJ1-2, with TRBD1 as a possible D gene (6 bases). CDR1 is MGHDK and CDR2 is SYGVNS in the germline V gene. This CDR3 contains 15 residues. Trimming pared 1 base from V and 4 bases from J, leaving 13 bases between. The CDR3, as DNA: TGTGCCAGCAGTGAATCCAGGACAGCAATCTATGGCTACACCTTC. It encodes CASSESRTAIYGYTF.

V and J are TRBV5-1 and TRBJ2-5, with 7 bases identical to TRBD2. This CDR3 contains 19 residues. The germline gives CDR1 SGHRS, CDR2 YFSETQ. V lost 0 bases and J lost 3; bases outside the gene matches: 17. The CDR3 protein is CASSLVVLAGVGKEETQYF. CDR3 sequence (DNA): TGCGCCAGCAGCTTGGTCGTACTCGCGGGGGTGGGGAAAGAAGAGACCCAGTACTTC.

The chain couples TRBV19 to TRBJ1-5; no reliable D call. This CDR3 has 14 residues. The V end lost 4 bases, the J end lost 0 bases, and 7 bases lay between the germline ends. CDR1 and CDR2 from the germline V gene are LNHDA and SQIVND (reference sequence). Here the CDR3 reads CASSKQVSNQPQHF. The CDR3, as DNA: TGTGCCAGTAGTAAACAAGTTAGCAATCAGCCCCAGCATTTT. Using reference TRBV19 and TRBJ1-5 for the parts outside the CDR3, the full variable domain is DGGITQSPKYLFRKEGQNVTLSCEQNLNHDAMYWYRQDPGQGLRLIYYSQIVNDFQKGDIAEGYSVSREKKESFPLTVTSAQKNPTAFYLCASSKQVSNQPQHFGDGTRLSIL.

The V and J genes are TRBV12-3 or TRBV12-4 and TRBJ2-7; no clear D. The CDR3 is 14 residues long. Trimming stripped 3 bases from V and 2 bases from J, with 11 bases between. CDR3 nucleotides: TGTGCCAGCAGTTTTCAGGCCGGAGCCTACGAGCAGTACTTC. Its translation: CASSFQAGAYEQYF.

For the CDR3, the DNA is TGTGCCAGCAGCTTCTATGAGTGGGCCATATATTTT. Translated: CASSFYEWAIYF. The chain combines TRBV7-9 with TRBJ1-3; D ambiguous. The CDR3 is 12 residues long. Germline values: CDR1 SEHNR, CDR2 FQNEAQ (reference sequence). With 3 bases removed from V and 11 bases from J, the gap between germline ends came to 11 bases.

The CDR3 DNA reads as TGTGCCAGCAGCTTAGTATCGGGGACCTACGAGCAGTACTTC. This translates into CASSLVSGTYEQYF. The chain carries TRBV11-2 and TRBJ2-7; weak D call: TRBD2 (5 bases). Looked up from germline, CDR1 is SGHAT and CDR2 is FQNNGV. The CDR3 extends over 14 amino acids. V lost 1 base and J 2 bases, leaving 9 bases between the germline ends.

The chain uses TRBV27 and TRBJ1-2, with D maybe TRBD1 (6 bases). V was trimmed by 0 bases and J by 4 bases, leaving 15 bases between them. The CDR3 runs 16 residues. Per the germline V gene, CDR1 is MNHEY and CDR2 is SMNVEV (reference sequence). The CDR3, as DNA: TGTGCCAGCAGTTTATCGGGGCCCACAGGGACCTATGGCTACACCTTC. This codes for CASSLSGPTGTYGYTF.

The chain couples TRBV29-1 to TRBJ1-2, with unresolved D. Germline assignment: CDR1 SQVTM and CDR2 ANQGSEA. V was shortened by 4 bases and J by 3 bases, with 12 bases between the two germline ends. The CDR3 covers 13 residues. The CDR3 DNA is TGCAGCGTTGTTCGGGCTACCGACTATGGCTACACCTTC. It yields the protein CSVVRATDYGYTF.

Here the CDR3 reads CASSWSNRDGYTF. CDR3 in DNA: TGTGCCAGCAGTTGGAGCAACAGGGATGGCTACACCTTC. The rearrangement links TRBV27 to TRBJ1-2, with D possibly being TRBD1 (6 bases). Per the germline V gene, CDR1 is MNHEY and CDR2 is SMNVEV (reference sequence). V was clipped by 4 bases and J by 6 bases, with 12 bases between them. The CDR3 runs to 13 residues.

This chain links TRBV7-9 with TRBJ1-1, with no clear D. Trimming pared 1 base from V and 7 bases from J, leaving 13 bases between. CDR3 length: 14 amino acids. Germline CDR1 is SEHNR and CDR2 is FQNEAQ (reference sequence). In DNA form, the CDR3 reads TGTGCCAGCAGCTTAGGGGCGGGCCTCCGTGAAGCTTTCTTT. Translating gives CASSLGAGLREAFF.

The gene calls are TRBV9 and TRBJ2-5; D may be TRBD1 or TRBD2 (6 bases each). The V end was cut by 2 bases, the J end by 1 base, with 12 bases between. Germline CDR1 SGDLS, CDR2 YYNGEE. The CDR3 consists of 15 residues. CDR3 sequence: CASSVYGGPQETQYF. The CDR3 DNA sequence: TGTGCCAGCAGCGTTTACGGGGGCCCCCAAGAGACCCAGTACTTC. Combining the CDR3 with reference TRBV9 and TRBJ2-5 gives the whole variable domain DSGVTQTPKHLITATGQRVTLRCSPRSGDLSVYWYQQSLDQGLQFLIQYYNGEERAKGNILERFSAQQFPDLHSELNLSSLELGDSALYFCASSVYGGPQETQYFGPGTRLLVL.

This rearrangement joins TRBV14 to TRBJ2-2, with D maybe TRBD1 (6 bases). Germline CDR1 is SGHDN and CDR2 is FVKESK. This CDR3 is built from 14 residues. V was clipped by 1 base and J by 6 bases, with 9 bases between them. The CDR3 DNA reads as TGTGCCAGCAGCCAAGTACAGGGTTCCGGGGAGCTGTTTTTT. It codes for CASSQVQGSGELFF.

This rearrangement joins TRBV20-1 to TRBJ2-7; tentative D call: TRBD1 (7 bases). This CDR3 spans 16 amino acids. CDR1 is DFQATT, CDR2 SNEGSKA, per germline (reference sequence). The germline V and J ends were trimmed by 5 bases and 1 base, with 21 bases remaining between them. The CDR3 sequence: CSAPGSGRGDSYEQYF. The CDR3 bases are TGCAGTGCTCCCGGATCGGGCAGGGGGGATTCCTACGAGCAGTACTTC.

J is TRBJ2-3 and V is TRBV7-2, with D unresolved. The CDR3 contains 14 residues. The ends were cut back, 4 bases at V and 3 bases at J, with 11 bases in the middle. Germline-derived CDR1 and CDR2 are SGHTA and FQGNSA. Written as DNA, the CDR3 is TGTGCCAGCAGCTCGAGACTTTGGACAGATACGCAGTATTTT. It is translated as CASSSRLWTDTQYF.

The chain joins TRBV20-1 to TRBJ2-1; D unresolved. Looked up from germline, CDR1 is DFQATT and CDR2 is SNEGSKA (reference sequence). The germline V and J ends were trimmed by 0 bases and 8 bases, with 8 bases remaining between them. The CDR3 covers 12 residues. The CDR3 reads CSAREPGDEQFF. CDR3 DNA sequence: TGCAGTGCTAGAGAACCTGGGGATGAGCAGTTCTTC.

The chain joins TRBV20-1 to TRBJ1-5; possible D gene TRBD1, 5 bases. CDR1 is DFQATT, CDR2 SNEGSKA, per germline (reference sequence). This CDR3 region has 12 residues. V lost 5 bases, J lost 1 base, and 6 bases lay in between. CDR3 DNA: TGCAGTGCTGGGGACAGCAATCAGCCCCAGCATTTT. It encodes CSAGDSNQPQHF.

The rearrangement joins TRBV12-3 or TRBV12-4 to TRBJ2-3; TRBD1 is a possible D gene (6 bases). This CDR3 region has 12 residues. Trimming took off 10 bases at V and 3 bases at J, with 11 bases between the two ends. CDR3 protein: CATLGTTDTQYF. The CDR3 coding sequence is TGTGCCACCCTCGGGACAACAGATACGCAGTATTTT.

This sequence joins TRBV20-1 and TRBJ1-2; TRBD1 is a possible D gene (5 bases). The germline CDR1 and CDR2 sequences are DFQATT and SNEGSKA (reference sequence). Trimming removed 1 base at V and 12 bases at J, with 15 bases between. This CDR3 has 12 residues. CDR3 amino acids: CSARVGRQGNTF. CDR3 nucleotides: TGCAGTGCTAGAGTAGGGAGGCAGGGAAACACCTTC.